The sequence of this T cell receptor beta chain was determined in a study of vaccination and CD4 T cells after COVID-19. Study-level information: Recovered patients in the cohort numbered six men and four women, two of them Hispanic.

Of note for this clonotype: Its specificity is unknown.

Cultured CD4+ T cells had their DNA profiled by the Oncomine TCR Beta short-read assay. TCRdb redid the calling of the PCR reads with MiXCR, one entry per CDR3 protein. The table records roughly 11,000 distinct CDR3 sequences, approximately 65% of them present only once. CDR1 is MNHNS, CDR2 SASEGT, per germline. This CDR3 region has 12 residues. V dropped 8 bases and J dropped 7 bases, with 12 bases sitting between them. This sample's treatment: approximately 9-day PBMC culture with coronavirus spike peptide pools or control peptides (ViraFEST assay). This chain uses TRBV6-1 with TRBJ1-5; a weak D match, TRBD1 (6 bases). The sequence derives from a human donor who had recovered from COVID-19. The sample here was CD4+ T cells from blood, cultured in vitro, taken before SARS-CoV-2 vaccination. This chain's CDR3 is CASDDRLQPQHF. CDR3 nucleotides: TGTGCCAGCGACGACAGGCTCCAGCCCCAGCATTTT.